Listed below are T cell receptor beta chains from one sample, sequenced in a study of cytomegalovirus exposure and HLA in healthy donors. The method was immunoSEQ multiplex PCR; TCRdb's version includes in-frame clones alone and lacks a portion of them. Of 100,000 to 120,000 clones in the sample, approximately 83% were seen once. Sequenced input: PBMCs. The source is a young man in good health and CMV-seronegative. Each CDR3 is given with its conserved first and last residue. The order of the fields is CDR3 DNA, CDR3 protein, D gene, J gene, V gene, clone size. The D gene is left open where the match is weak. Only some rows state a clone size, as once, few, many or a class for expanded clones.

TGTGCCAGCAGCACGGGACAGGGCGATCAGCCCCAGCATTTT | CASSTGQGDQPQHF | TRBD1 | TRBJ1-5 | TRBV7-6 | .
TGCGCCAGCAGCCAAGAACCGAGGAACACTGAAGCTTTCTTT | CASSQEPRNTEAFF | . | TRBJ1-1 | TRBV4-3 | .
TGTGCCAGCAGTTTACTGGCTTACGAGCAGTACTTC | CASSLLAYEQYF | . | TRBJ2-7 | TRBV28 | .
TGTGCCAGCAGTTTTCGTAGCGGGAGGGGGACAGATACGCAGTATTTT | CASSFRSGRGTDTQYF | TRBD2 | TRBJ2-3 | TRBV28 | .
TGTGCCAGCAGTCTGGACAGGGGGCCGCTGGAGACCCAGTACTTC | CASSLDRGPLETQYF | TRBD1 | TRBJ2-5 | TRBV27 | .
TGTGCCAGCAGCTCCGACTCGCATCGGGTGGGTAACTACGAGCAGTACTTC | CASSSDSHRVGNYEQYF | . | TRBJ2-7 | TRBV5-4 | .
TGTGCCAGCAGGGGGGCACTTGTCTACGAGCAGTACTTC | CASRGALVYEQYF | . | TRBJ2-7 | TRBV6-6 | few
TGTGCCAGTAGTCCGTTCGAGGGGGTGAACACTGAAGCTTTCTTT | CASSPFEGVNTEAFF | . | TRBJ1-1 | TRBV19 | once
TGTGCCAGCAGCTTACGGGGTAGGAATGAGCAGTTCTTC | CASSLRGRNEQFF | . | TRBJ2-1 | TRBV7-3 | .
TGTGCCAGCAGCTTAGCTAACCGTTACAGGACGGGTGGCTACACCTTC | CASSLANRYRTGGYTF | . | TRBJ1-2 | TRBV7-2 | .